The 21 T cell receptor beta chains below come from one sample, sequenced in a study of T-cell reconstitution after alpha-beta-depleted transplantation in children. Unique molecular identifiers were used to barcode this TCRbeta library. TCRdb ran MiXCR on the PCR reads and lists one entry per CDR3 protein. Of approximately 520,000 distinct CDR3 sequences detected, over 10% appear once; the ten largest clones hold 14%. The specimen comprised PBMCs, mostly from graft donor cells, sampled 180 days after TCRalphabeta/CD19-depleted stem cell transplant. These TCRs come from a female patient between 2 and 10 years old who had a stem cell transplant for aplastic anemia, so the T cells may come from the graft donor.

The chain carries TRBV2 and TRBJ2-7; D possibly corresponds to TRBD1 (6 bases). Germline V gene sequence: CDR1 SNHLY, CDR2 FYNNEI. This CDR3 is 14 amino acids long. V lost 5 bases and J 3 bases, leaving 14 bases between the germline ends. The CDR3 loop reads CASSIDRLNYEQYV. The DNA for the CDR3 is TGTGCCAGCAGTATTGACAGGCTCAACTACGAGCAGTACGTC.

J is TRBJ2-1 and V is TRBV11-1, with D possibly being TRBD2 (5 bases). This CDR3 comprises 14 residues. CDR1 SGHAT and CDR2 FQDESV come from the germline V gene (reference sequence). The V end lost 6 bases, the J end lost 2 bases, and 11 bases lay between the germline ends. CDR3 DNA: TGTGCCAGCAGTCGAGGGCCCCCCTACAATGAGCAGTTCTTC. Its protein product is CASSRGPPYNEQFF. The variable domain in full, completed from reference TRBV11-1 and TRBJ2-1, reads EAEVAQSPRYKITEKSQAVAFWCDPISGHATLYWYRQILGQGPELLVQFQDESVVDDSQLPKDRFSAERLKGVDSTLKIQPAELGDSAMYLCASSRGPPYNEQFFGPGTRLTVL.

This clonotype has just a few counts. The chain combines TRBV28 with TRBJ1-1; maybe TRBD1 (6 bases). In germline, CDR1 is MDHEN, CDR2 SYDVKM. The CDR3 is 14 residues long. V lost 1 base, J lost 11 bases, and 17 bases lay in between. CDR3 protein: CASSLYSGGTWAFF. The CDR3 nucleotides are TGTGCCAGCAGTTTATATTCGGGGGGCACGTGGGCTTTCTTT.

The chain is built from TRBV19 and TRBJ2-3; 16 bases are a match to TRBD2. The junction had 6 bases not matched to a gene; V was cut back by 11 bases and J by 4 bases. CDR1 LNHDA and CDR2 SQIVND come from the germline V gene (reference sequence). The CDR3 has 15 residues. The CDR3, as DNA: TGTGCCTCGGGACTAGCGGGAGGGCCGGCAGATACGCAGTATTTT. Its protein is CASGLAGGPADTQYF.

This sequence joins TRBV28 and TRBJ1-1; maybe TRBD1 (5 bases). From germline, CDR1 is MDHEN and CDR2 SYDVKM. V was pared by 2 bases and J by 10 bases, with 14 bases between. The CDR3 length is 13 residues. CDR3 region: CASSLIATRGAFF. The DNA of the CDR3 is TGTGCCAGCAGTTTAATAGCCACTAGGGGAGCTTTCTTT.

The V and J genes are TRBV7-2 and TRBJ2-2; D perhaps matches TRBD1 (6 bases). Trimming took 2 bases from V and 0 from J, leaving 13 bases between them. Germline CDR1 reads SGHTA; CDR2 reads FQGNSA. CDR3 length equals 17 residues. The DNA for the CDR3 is TGTGCCAGCAGCTTATACGGACAGCTGCCGAACACCGGGGAGCTGTTTTTT. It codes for CASSLYGQLPNTGELFF.

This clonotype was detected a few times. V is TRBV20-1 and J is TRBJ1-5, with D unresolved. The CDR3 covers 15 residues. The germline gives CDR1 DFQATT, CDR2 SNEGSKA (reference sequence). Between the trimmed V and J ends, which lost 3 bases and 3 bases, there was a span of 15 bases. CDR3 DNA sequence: TGCAGTGCTAGTTATTCTCTCGTATTCAATCAGCCCCAGCATTTT. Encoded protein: CSASYSLVFNQPQHF.

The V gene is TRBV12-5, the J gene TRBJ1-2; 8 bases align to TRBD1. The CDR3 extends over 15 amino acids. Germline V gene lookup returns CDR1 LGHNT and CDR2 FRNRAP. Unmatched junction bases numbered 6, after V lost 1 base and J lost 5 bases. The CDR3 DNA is TGTGCTAGTGGTTTGGCAGGGGGCTGGTCGTATGGCTACACCTTC. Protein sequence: CASGLAGGWSYGYTF.

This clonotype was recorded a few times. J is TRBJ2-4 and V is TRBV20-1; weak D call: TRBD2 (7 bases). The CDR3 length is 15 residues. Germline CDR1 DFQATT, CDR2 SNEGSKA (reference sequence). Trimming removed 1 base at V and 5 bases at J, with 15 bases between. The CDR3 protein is CSARVRGGLQNIQYF. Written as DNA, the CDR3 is TGCAGTGCTAGAGTGAGGGGGGGGCTCCAAAACATTCAGTACTTC.

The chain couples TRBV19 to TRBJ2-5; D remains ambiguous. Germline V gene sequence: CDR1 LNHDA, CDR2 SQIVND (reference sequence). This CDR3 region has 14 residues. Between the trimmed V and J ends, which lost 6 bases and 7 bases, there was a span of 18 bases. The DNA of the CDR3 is TGTGCCAGTAGCGGTCGGGCCCAGAAAGGGACCCAGTACTTC. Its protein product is CASSGRAQKGTQYF.

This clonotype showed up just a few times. Written as DNA, the CDR3 is TGTGCCAGCAGCCCCCGGATAGGGGGTTCCTACGAGCAGTACTTC. Translated, it gives CASSPRIGGSYEQYF. The chain combines TRBV7-2 with TRBJ2-7, with a possible D match to TRBD1 (6 bases). Trimming removed 5 bases at V and 1 base at J, with 15 bases between. Looked up from germline, CDR1 is SGHTA and CDR2 is FQGNSA. This CDR3 spans 15 amino acids. Filled out from reference TRBV7-2 and TRBJ2-7, the complete variable domain reads GAGVSQSPSNKVTEKGKDVELRCDPISGHTALYWYRQSLGQGLEFLIYFQGNSAPDKSGLPSDRFSAERTGGSVSTLTIQRTQQEDSAVYLCASSPRIGGSYEQYFGPGTRLTVT.

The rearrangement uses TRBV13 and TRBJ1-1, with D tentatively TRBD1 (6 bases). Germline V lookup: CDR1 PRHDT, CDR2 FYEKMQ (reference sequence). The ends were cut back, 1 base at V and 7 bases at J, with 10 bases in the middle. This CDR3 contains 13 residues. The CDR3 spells CASSLEGGHEAFF. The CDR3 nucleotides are TGTGCCAGCAGCTTAGAAGGGGGGCATGAAGCTTTCTTT. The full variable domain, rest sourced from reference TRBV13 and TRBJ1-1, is AAGVIQSPRHLIKEKRETATLKCYPIPRHDTVYWYQQGPGQDPQFLISFYEKMQSDKGSIPDRFSAQQFSDYHSELNMSSLELGDSALYFCASSLEGGHEAFFGQGTRLTVV.

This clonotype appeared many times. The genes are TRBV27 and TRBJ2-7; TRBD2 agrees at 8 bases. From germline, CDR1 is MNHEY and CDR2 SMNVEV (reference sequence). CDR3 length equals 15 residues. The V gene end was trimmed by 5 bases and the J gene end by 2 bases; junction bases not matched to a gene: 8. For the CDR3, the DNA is TGTGCCAGCAGTCCTCAAGGACTAGCCACCTACGAGCAGTACGTC. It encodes CASSPQGLATYEQYV.

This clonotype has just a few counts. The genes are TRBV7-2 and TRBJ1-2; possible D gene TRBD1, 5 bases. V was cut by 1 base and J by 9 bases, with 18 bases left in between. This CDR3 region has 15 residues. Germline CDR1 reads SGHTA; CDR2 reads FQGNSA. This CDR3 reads CASSLVAGLESRYTF. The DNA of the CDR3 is TGTGCCAGCAGCTTAGTAGCAGGGTTAGAGTCTCGCTACACCTTC.

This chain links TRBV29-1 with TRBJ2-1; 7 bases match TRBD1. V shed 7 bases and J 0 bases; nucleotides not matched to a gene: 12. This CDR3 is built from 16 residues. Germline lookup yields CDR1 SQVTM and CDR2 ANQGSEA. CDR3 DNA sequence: TGCAGCGACCGTTGGACAGGATGGAGCTCCTACAATGAGCAGTTCTTC. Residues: CSDRWTGWSSYNEQFF.

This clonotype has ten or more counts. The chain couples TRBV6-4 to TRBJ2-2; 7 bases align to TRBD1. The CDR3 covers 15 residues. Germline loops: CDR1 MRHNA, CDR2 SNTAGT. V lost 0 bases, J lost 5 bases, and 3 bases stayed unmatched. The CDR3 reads CASSDSRRGTGELFF. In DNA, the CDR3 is TGTGCCAGCAGTGACTCGCGCAGGGGGACCGGGGAGCTGTTTTTT.

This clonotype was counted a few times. CDR3 region: CASSLRDLNQPQHF. The CDR3, as DNA: TGTGCCAGCAGCCTCCGGGACCTCAATCAGCCCCAGCATTTT. This rearrangement joins TRBV7-2 to TRBJ1-5; tentatively, D is TRBD1 (5 bases). Germline loops: CDR1 SGHTA, CDR2 FQGNSA. V was pared by 5 bases and J by 3 bases, with 11 bases between. The CDR3 consists of 14 residues.

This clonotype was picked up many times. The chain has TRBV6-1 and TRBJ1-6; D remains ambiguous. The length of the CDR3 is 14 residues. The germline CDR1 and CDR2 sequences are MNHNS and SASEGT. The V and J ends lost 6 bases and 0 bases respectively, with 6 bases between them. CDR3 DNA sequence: TGTGCCAGCAGAAGGCGCTCCTATAATTCACCCCTCCACTTT. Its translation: CASRRRSYNSPLHF.

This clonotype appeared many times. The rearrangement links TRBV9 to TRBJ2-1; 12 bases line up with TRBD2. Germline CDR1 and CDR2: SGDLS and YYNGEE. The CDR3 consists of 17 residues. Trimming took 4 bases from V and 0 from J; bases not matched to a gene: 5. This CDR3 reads CASSLRTSGVSYNEQFF. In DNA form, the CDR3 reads TGTGCCAGCAGCCTCCGGACTAGCGGGGTCTCCTACAATGAGCAGTTCTTC.

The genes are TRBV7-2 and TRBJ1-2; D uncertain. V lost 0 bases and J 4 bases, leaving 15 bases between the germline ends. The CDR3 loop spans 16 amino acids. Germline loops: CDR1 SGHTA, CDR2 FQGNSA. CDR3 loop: CASSLAERRRAYGYTF. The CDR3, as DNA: TGTGCCAGCAGCTTAGCGGAACGGAGGAGAGCCTATGGCTACACCTTC.

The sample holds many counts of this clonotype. CDR3 DNA: TGCGCCAGCAGCCCTGGGAGGGAAGCTTTCTTT. It specifies CASSPGREAFF. The rearrangement links TRBV5-1 to TRBJ1-1; D uncertain. The CDR3 loop spans 11 amino acids. V lost 4 bases and J lost 8, with 9 bases in between. Germline lookup yields CDR1 SGHRS and CDR2 YFSETQ.